Shown below are 15 T cell receptor beta chains from a single sample sequenced in a study of cytotoxic CD8 clonotypes in ibrutinib-treated CLL. The protocol was immunoSEQ multiplex PCR, while the TCRdb copy is restricted to in-frame clones and leaves out a portion. Of more than 110,000 clones in the sample, 85% to 95% were seen once. Sequencing was performed on PBMCs, taken after 12 months of ibrutinib treatment. The receptors were sampled from a human donor with chronic lymphocytic leukemia.

The J gene is TRBJ2-7, the V gene TRBV7-3, with D tentatively TRBD1 or TRBD2 (5 bases each). Trimming left V 1 base short and J 1 base short, with 20 bases between. CDR1 is SGHTA and CDR2 is FQGTGA in the germline V gene. This CDR3 region has 18 residues. CDR3 sequence reads: CASSLRGDTDWNSYEQYF. The CDR3 DNA follows: TGTGCCAGCAGCTTAAGGGGCGACACGGACTGGAATTCCTACGAGCAGTACTTC.

The chain joins TRBV27 to TRBJ2-7; D call uncertain. The germline V gene encodes CDR1 MNHEY and CDR2 SMNVEV (reference sequence). Deletions cut 2 bases from V and 6 bases from J, with 11 bases between. This CDR3 spans 13 amino acids. The CDR3 DNA is TGTGCCAGCAGTTTAGGTTCATCGGGCGAGCAGTACTTC. Its protein is CASSLGSSGEQYF.

This sequence joins TRBV5-1 and TRBJ2-7; unclear D gene. The germline V gene encodes CDR1 SGHRS and CDR2 YFSETQ. V lost 0 bases, J lost 4 bases, and 11 bases lay in between. CDR3 length: 14 residues. CDR3 sequence reads: CASSLVGEKYEQYF. CDR3 coding DNA: TGCGCCAGCAGCTTGGTTGGGGAAAAGTACGAGCAGTACTTC.

The chain is built from TRBV19 and TRBJ2-7; D possibly corresponds to TRBD1 (5 bases). From germline, CDR1 is LNHDA and CDR2 SQIVND (reference sequence). The length of the CDR3 is 14 residues. Trimming shortened V by 10 bases and J by 3 bases, and 19 bases separated the two germline ends. CDR3 protein: CATRRGQKDYEQYF. The DNA of the CDR3 is TGTGCCACCCGTAGGGGTCAGAAAGACTACGAGCAGTACTTC. The full variable domain, with the rest looked up from reference TRBV19 and TRBJ2-7, is DGGITQSPKYLFRKEGQNVTLSCEQNLNHDAMYWYRQDPGQGLRLIYYSQIVNDFQKGDIAEGYSVSREKKESFPLTVTSAQKNPTAFYLCATRRGQKDYEQYFGPGTRLTVT.

This chain uses TRBV19 with TRBJ2-1, with D uncertain. Germline V gene lookup returns CDR1 LNHDA and CDR2 SQIVND (reference sequence). Trimming removed 6 bases at V and 0 bases at J, with 6 bases between. The CDR3 has 13 amino acids. This CDR3 reads CASRQRSYNEQFF. The CDR3, as DNA: TGTGCCAGTAGACAGCGCTCCTACAATGAGCAGTTCTTC.

V usage is TRBV27 and J usage is TRBJ1-1; D ambiguous. V shed 3 bases and J shed 4 bases, with 21 bases lying between them. The CDR3 sequence is 17 residues long. The germline V gene encodes CDR1 MNHEY and CDR2 SMNVEV (reference sequence). This chain's CDR3 is CASSLSDPQRVATEAFF. The CDR3 DNA sequence: TGTGCCAGCAGTTTGTCGGACCCCCAAAGAGTAGCCACTGAAGCTTTCTTT.

The V gene is TRBV11-3, the J gene TRBJ2-7, with 10 bases matching TRBD2. Per the germline V gene, CDR1 is SGHNT and CDR2 is YENEEA. The length of the CDR3 is 16 residues. J lost 6 bases, V lost 2 bases, and 10 bases had no gene match. The CDR3 nucleotides are TGTGCCAGCAGCTTACCCAGCGGGAGGGTCTTCTGCGAGCAGTACTTC. It specifies CASSLPSGRVFCEQYF.

The chain employs TRBV9 and TRBJ2-2; 9 nucleotides match TRBD1. J was trimmed by 4 bases and V by 3 bases; bases with no gene match: 7. Germline CDR1 and CDR2: SGDLS and YYNGEE. The CDR3 loop spans 16 amino acids. The CDR3 DNA is TGTGCCAGCAGCGGACGACAGGGGGTGACCACCGGGGAGCTGTTTTTT. It specifies CASSGRQGVTTGELFF.

The J gene is TRBJ1-1, the V gene TRBV19; D not resolved. The CDR3 spans 14 residues. V was cut by 1 base and J by 0 bases, with 6 bases left in between. Germline V CDR1 and CDR2: LNHDA, SQIVND (reference sequence). The CDR3 spells CASSIGTVNTEAFF. The CDR3 DNA is TGTGCCAGTAGTATAGGAACGGTGAACACTGAAGCTTTCTTT.

This chain joins TRBV27 and TRBJ2-1; no reliable D call. Trimming stripped 0 bases from V and 4 bases from J, with 7 bases between. The CDR3 is 14 residues long. Per the germline V gene, CDR1 is MNHEY and CDR2 is SMNVEV (reference sequence). CDR3 in DNA: TGTGCCAGCAGTTTATCGCCCAAATACAATGAGCAGTTCTTC. Translating it yields CASSLSPKYNEQFF.

CDR3 sequence (DNA): TGTGCCAGCAGCGTAGAACAGGGGGCTAGGACCCAGTACTTC. As protein: CASSVEQGARTQYF. This chain connects TRBV9 to TRBJ2-5; 9 bases match TRBD1. V was pared by 0 bases and J by 7 bases, with 4 bases of the junction left unmatched. Germline V gene lookup returns CDR1 SGDLS and CDR2 YYNGEE. The CDR3 sequence is 14 residues long.

This clone was counted once. V gene TRBV9 combines with J gene TRBJ2-1; TRBD1 is a possible D gene (5 bases). CDR1 SGDLS and CDR2 YYNGEE come from the germline V gene. The V and J ends lost 0 bases and 1 base respectively, with 11 bases between them. This CDR3 has 16 amino acids. This CDR3 is CASSVAGMRSYNEQFF. The CDR3 nucleotides read TGTGCCAGCAGCGTAGCAGGGATGCGGTCCTACAATGAGCAGTTCTTC. The variable domain in full, with the rest retrieved from reference TRBV9 and TRBJ2-1, is DSGVTQTPKHLITATGQRVTLRCSPRSGDLSVYWYQQSLDQGLQFLIQYYNGEERAKGNILERFSAQQFPDLHSELNLSSLELGDSALYFCASSVAGMRSYNEQFFGPGTRLTVL.

In regard to this clone: This CDR3 is also generated by other DNA sequences in the sample. The V call is TRBV5-1, the J call TRBJ2-5; D may correspond to TRBD1 or TRBD2 (5 bases each). Germline V lookup: CDR1 SGHRS, CDR2 YFSETQ. This CDR3 region has 14 residues. V lost 0 bases and J lost 0, with 6 bases in between. CDR3 nucleotides: TGCGCCAGCAGCTTGGGGGGGTACCAAGAGACCCAGTACTTC. Its translation is CASSLGGYQETQYF. Complete variable domain (other parts from reference TRBV5-1 and TRBJ2-5): KAGVTQTPRYLIKTRGQQVTLSCSPISGHRSVSWYQQTPGQGLQFLFEYFSETQRNKGNFPGRFSGRQFSNSRSEMNVSTLELGDSALYLCASSLGGYQETQYFGPGTRLLVL.

This chain links TRBV7-6 with TRBJ1-2; D remains ambiguous. Per the germline V gene, CDR1 is SGHVS and CDR2 is FNYEAQ. The CDR3 runs 16 residues. The ends were cut back, 3 bases at V and 8 bases at J, with 22 bases in the middle. The CDR3 spells CASSFIRVRAWRGYTF. The CDR3 DNA reads as TGTGCCAGCAGCTTTATTCGGGTACGGGCTTGGCGGGGCTACACCTTC.

This chain joins TRBV6-5 and TRBJ1-1; no reliable D call. Germline V lookup: CDR1 MNHEY, CDR2 SVGAGI. The CDR3 spans 14 residues. V was cut by 5 bases and J by 1 base, with 11 bases left in between. In DNA form, the CDR3 reads TGTGCCAGCAGTCCTCGGACGGGGAACACTGAAGCTTTCTTT. This sequence encodes CASSPRTGNTEAFF.